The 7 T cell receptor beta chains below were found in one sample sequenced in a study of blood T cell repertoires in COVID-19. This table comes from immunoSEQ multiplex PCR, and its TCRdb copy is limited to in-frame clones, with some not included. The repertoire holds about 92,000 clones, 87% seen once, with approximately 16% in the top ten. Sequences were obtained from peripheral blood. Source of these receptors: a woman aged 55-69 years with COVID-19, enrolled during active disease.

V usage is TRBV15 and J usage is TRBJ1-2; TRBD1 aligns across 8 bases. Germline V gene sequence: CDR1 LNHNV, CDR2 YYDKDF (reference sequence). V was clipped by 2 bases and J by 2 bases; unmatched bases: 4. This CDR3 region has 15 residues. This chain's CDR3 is CATSRQRTGNYGYTF. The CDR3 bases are TGTGCCACCAGCAGACAAAGGACAGGGAACTATGGCTACACCTTC.

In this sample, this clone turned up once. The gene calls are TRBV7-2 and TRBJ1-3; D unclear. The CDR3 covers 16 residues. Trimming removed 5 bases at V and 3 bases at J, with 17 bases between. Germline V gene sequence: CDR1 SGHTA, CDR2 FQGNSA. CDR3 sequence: CASSPWSAASGNTIYF. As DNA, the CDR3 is TGTGCCAGCAGCCCGTGGTCAGCGGCAAGTGGAAACACCATATATTTT.

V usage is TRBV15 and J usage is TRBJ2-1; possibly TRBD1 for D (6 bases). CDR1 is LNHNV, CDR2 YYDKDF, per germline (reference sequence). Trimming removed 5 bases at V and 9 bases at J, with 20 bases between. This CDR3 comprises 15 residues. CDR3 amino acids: CATSHLPHTGIEQFF. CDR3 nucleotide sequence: TGTGCCACCAGCCACCTGCCTCACACAGGGATTGAGCAGTTCTTC.

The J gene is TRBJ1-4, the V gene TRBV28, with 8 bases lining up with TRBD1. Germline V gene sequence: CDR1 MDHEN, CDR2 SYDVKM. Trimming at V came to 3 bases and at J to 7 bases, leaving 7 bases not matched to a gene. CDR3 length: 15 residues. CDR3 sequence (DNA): TGTGCCAGCAGTTTCTCGGACAGGGATAGTGAAAAACTGTTTTTT. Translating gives CASSFSDRDSEKLFF. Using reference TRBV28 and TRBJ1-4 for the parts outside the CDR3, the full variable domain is DVKVTQSSRYLVKRTGEKVFLECVQDMDHENMFWYRQDPGLGLRLIYFSYDVKMKEKGDIPEGYSVSREKKERFSLILESASTNQTSMYLCASSFSDRDSEKLFFGSGTQLSVL.

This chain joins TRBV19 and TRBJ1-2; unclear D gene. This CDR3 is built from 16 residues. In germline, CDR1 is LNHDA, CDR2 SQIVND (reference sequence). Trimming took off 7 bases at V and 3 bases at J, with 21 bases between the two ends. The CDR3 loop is CASTPPGREGDYGYTF. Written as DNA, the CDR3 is TGTGCCAGTACCCCGCCCGGGAGGGAGGGAGACTATGGCTACACCTTC. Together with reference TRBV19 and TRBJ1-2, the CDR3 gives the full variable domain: DGGITQSPKYLFRKEGQNVTLSCEQNLNHDAMYWYRQDPGQGLRLIYYSQIVNDFQKGDIAEGYSVSREKKESFPLTVTSAQKNPTAFYLCASTPPGREGDYGYTFGSGTRLTVV.

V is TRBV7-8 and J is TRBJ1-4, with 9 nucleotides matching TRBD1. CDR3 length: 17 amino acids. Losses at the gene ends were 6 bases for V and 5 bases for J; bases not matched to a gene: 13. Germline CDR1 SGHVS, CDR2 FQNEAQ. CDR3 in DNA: TGTGCCAGCAGATTCAATCGGATTGGGACAGGGAATGAAAAACTGTTTTTT. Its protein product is CASRFNRIGTGNEKLFF.

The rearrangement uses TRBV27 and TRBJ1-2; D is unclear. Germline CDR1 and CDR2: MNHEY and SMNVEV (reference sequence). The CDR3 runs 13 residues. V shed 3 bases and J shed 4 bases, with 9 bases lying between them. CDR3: CASSFTGAYGYTF. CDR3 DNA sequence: TGTGCCAGCAGTTTTACGGGAGCCTATGGCTACACCTTC.